The 7 T cell receptor beta chains below come from one sample, sequenced in a study of T cell responses to AZD1222 COVID-19 vaccine. Repertoires were generated with immunoSEQ multiplex PCR, while TCRdb's copy carries only in-frame clones and drops some. This repertoire shows 120,000 or so clones, about 90% found once; its top ten account for approximately 1%. The input for sequencing was peripheral blood, taken on day 0 of AZD1222 vaccination. The receptor set was obtained from an adult in good health.

The V call is TRBV19, the J call TRBJ1-3, with a possible D match to TRBD1 (5 bases). CDR1 and CDR2 from the germline V gene are LNHDA and SQIVND (reference sequence). Trimming took off 5 bases at V and 4 bases at J, with 15 bases between the two ends. The CDR3 has 15 amino acids. The CDR3 loop is CASSADILYGNTIYF. CDR3 nucleotide sequence: TGTGCCAGTAGTGCGGACATTTTGTACGGAAACACCATATATTTT.

The rearrangement uses TRBV7-9 and TRBJ1-2; D may be TRBD1 (6 bases). The CDR3 spans 13 residues. The ends were cut back, 3 bases at V and 4 bases at J, with 9 bases in the middle. The germline V gene encodes CDR1 SEHNR and CDR2 FQNEAQ (reference sequence). Written as DNA, the CDR3 is TGTGCCAGCAGCTTTACAGGGTCCTATGGCTACACCTTC. Its translation: CASSFTGSYGYTF. Drawing the rest from reference TRBV7-9 and TRBJ1-2, the complete variable domain is DTGVSQNPRHKITKRGQNVTFRCDPISEHNRLYWYRQTLGQGPEFLTYFQNEAQLEKSRLLSDRFSAERPKGSFSTLEIQRTEQGDSAMYLCASSFTGSYGYTFGSGTRLTVV.

This clone was seen a few times. V and J are TRBV7-9 and TRBJ2-7; D is tentatively TRBD1 or TRBD2 (5 bases each). Trimming removed 7 bases from V and 2 bases from J, with 12 bases in between. Germline V gene lookup returns CDR1 SEHNR and CDR2 FQNEAQ (reference sequence). This CDR3 comprises 13 residues. The CDR3 sequence: CASKGWDPYEQYF. The CDR3 coding sequence is TGTGCCAGCAAGGGGTGGGACCCCTACGAGCAGTACTTC. The full variable domain, with the rest looked up from reference TRBV7-9 and TRBJ2-7, is DTGVSQNPRHKITKRGQNVTFRCDPISEHNRLYWYRQTLGQGPEFLTYFQNEAQLEKSRLLSDRFSAERPKGSFSTLEIQRTEQGDSAMYLCASKGWDPYEQYFGPGTRLTVT.

This chain connects TRBV2 to TRBJ2-4, with 9 positions matching TRBD1. V lost 1 base, J lost 7 bases, and 5 bases stayed unmatched. The CDR3 totals 15 residues. Germline V gene lookup returns CDR1 SNHLY and CDR2 FYNNEI. The CDR3 loop reads CASSEGGQGWNIQYF. CDR3 nucleotides: TGTGCCAGCAGTGAAGGGGGACAGGGTTGGAACATTCAGTACTTC.

The V gene is TRBV6-5, the J gene TRBJ2-7; TRBD1 is a possible D gene (5 bases). The V end lost 7 bases, the J end lost 7 bases, and 17 bases lay between the germline ends. The CDR3 sequence is 13 residues long. Germline assignment: CDR1 MNHEY and CDR2 SVGAGI. CDR3 in amino acids: CASMMTALREQYF. DNA of the CDR3: TGTGCCAGCATGATGACAGCTCTTAGGGAGCAGTACTTC.

The gene calls are TRBV6-1 and TRBJ2-7, with unresolved D. V was pared by 2 bases and J by 2 bases, with 10 bases between. CDR3 size: 14 residues. Germline lookup yields CDR1 MNHNS and CDR2 SASEGT. CDR3 in amino acids: CASSESPEPYEQYF. The DNA of the CDR3 is TGTGCCAGCAGTGAATCCCCGGAACCCTACGAGCAGTACTTC.

This chain links TRBV29-1 with TRBJ1-2; weak D call: TRBD1 (6 bases). V was trimmed by 8 bases and J by 4 bases, leaving 17 bases between them. The CDR3 has 13 amino acids. Germline V gene lookup returns CDR1 SQVTM and CDR2 ANQGSEA. CDR3 bases: TGCAGCTTCTTTAGCGACAGGCCCTATGGCTACACCTTC. It yields the protein CSFFSDRPYGYTF.